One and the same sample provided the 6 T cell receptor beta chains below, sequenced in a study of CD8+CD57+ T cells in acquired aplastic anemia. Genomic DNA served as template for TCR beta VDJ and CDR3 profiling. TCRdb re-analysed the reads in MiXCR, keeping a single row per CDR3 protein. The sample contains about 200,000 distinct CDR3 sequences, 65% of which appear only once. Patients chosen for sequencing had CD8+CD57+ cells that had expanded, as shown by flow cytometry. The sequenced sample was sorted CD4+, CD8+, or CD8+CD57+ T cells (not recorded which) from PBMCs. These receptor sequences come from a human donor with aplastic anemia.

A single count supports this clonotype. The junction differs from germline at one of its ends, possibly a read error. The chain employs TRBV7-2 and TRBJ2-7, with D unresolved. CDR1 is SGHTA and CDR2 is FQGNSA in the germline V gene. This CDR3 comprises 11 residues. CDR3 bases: TGTGCCAGCAGTTCAGGATACGAGCAGCACTTC. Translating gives CASSSGYEQHF.

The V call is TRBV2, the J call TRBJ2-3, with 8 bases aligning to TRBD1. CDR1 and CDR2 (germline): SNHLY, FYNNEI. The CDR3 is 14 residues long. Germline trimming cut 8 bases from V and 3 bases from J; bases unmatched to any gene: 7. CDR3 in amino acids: CASGQGARTDTQYF. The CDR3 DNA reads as TGTGCCAGCGGGCAGGGGGCCCGAACAGATACGCAGTATTTT. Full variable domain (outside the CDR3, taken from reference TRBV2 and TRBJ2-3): EPEVTQTPSHQVTQMGQEVILRCVPISNHLYFYWYRQILGQKVEFLVSFYNNEISEKSEIFDDQFSVERPDGSNFTLKIRSTKLEDSAMYFCASGQGARTDTQYFGPGTRLTVL.

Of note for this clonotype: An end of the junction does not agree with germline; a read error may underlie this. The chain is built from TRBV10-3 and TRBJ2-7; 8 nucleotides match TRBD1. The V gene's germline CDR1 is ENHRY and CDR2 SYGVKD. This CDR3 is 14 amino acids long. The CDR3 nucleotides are TGTGCCAGCAGTCAGGCAGGGGGCTTGGGAGAGCAGTACTTC. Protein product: CASSQAGGLGEQYF.

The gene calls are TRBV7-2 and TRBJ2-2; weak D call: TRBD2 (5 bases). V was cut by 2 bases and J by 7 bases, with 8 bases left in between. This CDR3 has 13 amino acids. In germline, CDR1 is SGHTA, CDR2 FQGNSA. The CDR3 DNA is TGTGCCAGCAGCTTATCGGGGATCGGGGAGCTGTTTTTT. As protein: CASSLSGIGELFF.

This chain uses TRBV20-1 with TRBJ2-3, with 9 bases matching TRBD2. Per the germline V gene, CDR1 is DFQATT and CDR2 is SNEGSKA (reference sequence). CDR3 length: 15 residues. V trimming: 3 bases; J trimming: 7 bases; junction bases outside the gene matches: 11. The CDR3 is CSASRPSGAANTQYF. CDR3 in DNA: TGCAGTGCTAGTCGGCCTAGCGGGGCGGCTAATACGCAGTATTTT.

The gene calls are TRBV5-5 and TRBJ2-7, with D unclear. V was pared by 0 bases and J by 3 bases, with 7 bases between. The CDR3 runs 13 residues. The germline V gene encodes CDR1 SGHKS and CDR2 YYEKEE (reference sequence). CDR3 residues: CASSLATFYEQYF. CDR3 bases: TGTGCCAGCAGCTTGGCCACGTTCTACGAGCAGTACTTC. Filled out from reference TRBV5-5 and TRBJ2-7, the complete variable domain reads DAGVTQSPTHLIKTRGQQVTLRCSPISGHKSVSWYQQVLGQGPQFIFQYYEKEERGRGNFPDRFSARQFPNYSSELNVNALLLGDSALYLCASSLATFYEQYFGPGTRLTVT.